This record concerns one T cell receptor beta chain sequence. The antigen it binds to is not known. Base qualities are not at hand, and no much larger clone is one base apart. The library was generated by the immunoSEQ multiplex PCR assay. TCRdb retrieved this table from immuneACCESS and kept in-frame rearrangements only. Not all clones are present; in checked studies, unresolved V genes account for under half, and no reason is known for the remainder. This sample comprises more than 55,000 clones, just over 75% of them detected only once. The ten top clones hold approximately 4.3% of the sample. The sample is drawn from a study of radiotherapy plus CTLA-4 blockade in lung cancer (dated by TCRdb to 2017 to 2018). Study-wide context: Objective responses were observed in approximately 17% of enrolled patients, and disease control was achieved in 30% to 40%. Broad study findings and their caveats: After treatment with radiotherapy and ipilimumab, TCR clones that came from tumors expanded in the peripheral blood. The strongest predictors of response, as reported, were early dynamic changes in blood T cell clones along with a rise in serum interferon-beta after radiation.

In this study, focal radiation therapy paired with CTLA-4 blockade (ipilimumab) was tested in patients who had chemo-refractory metastatic non-small-cell lung cancer. The CDR3 sequence holds 14 residues, the cysteine and phenylalanine included. Only the CDR3 DNA is retained, 42 bases long and in frame from the first base. Per the germline V gene (reference sequence), SGHNT is the CDR1 and YYREEE is the CDR2. Germline trimming amounts to 0 bases on V and 3 bases on J, with 2 as the count of junction bases outside the gene matches. The source is a human donor with non-small cell lung cancer who had a partial response to radiotherapy plus ipilimumab. Rearrangement joined TRBV5-4 to TRBJ2-7, with TRBD1 identical over 8 junction bases. The starting material was peripheral blood, obtained from a patient treated with radiotherapy plus ipilimumab. The CDR3 region has the sequence CASSLVGQVYEQYF. The nucleotide sequence reads TGTGCCAGCAGCTTGGTGGGACAGGTCTACGAGCAGTACTTC.